This TCR beta chain is from a study of Ad26.COV2.S vaccination and SARS-CoV-2 variants. The study, taken as a whole, reports: Vaccine and placebo recipients had similar non-spike TCR breadth. Post-vaccination breadth of spike-specific CD8+ and CD4+ T cell responses was reportedly substantial. Spike-specific TCR breadth in vaccine recipients exceeded that seen in placebo recipients. Quantification of TCR breadth and depth may have yielded underestimates of total T cell responses.

Profiled with immunoSEQ multiplex PCR; TCRdb holds only in-frame clones, not every one. Among about 350,000 clones listed, roughly 94% were seen once. Turning to this clone: Its specificity is unknown.

The clonotype was recovered from a human donor who had recovered from COVID-19. The source was peripheral blood, collected after recovery from COVID-19.

The CDR3 is CASSPGREPDTQYF. The CDR3 DNA reads TGTGCCAGCAGCCCCGGGCGGGAACCAGATACGCAGTATTTT. The chain carries TRBV6-2 or TRBV6-3 and TRBJ2-3; D is perhaps TRBD2 (6 bases). Germline V gene data show CDR1 as MNHEY and CDR2 as SVGEGT. V gave up 6 bases and J gave up 4 bases, with 14 bases separating them. This CDR3 has 14 residues.